This T cell receptor beta chain emerged from a study of T cells in Graves' hyperthyroidism and ophthalmopathy (dated 2019 in TCRdb). With regard to the full study: Peripheral blood samples were taken at initial diagnosis, before any treatment was given. TCR V-J signatures able to tell the groups apart were searched for in a discovery cohort of 100 or so patients, of whom around 43 had Graves' ophthalmopathy and roughly 59 had stable Graves' hyperthyroidism. An independent validation cohort of about 20 hyperthyroidism patients and approximately 17 patients who later progressed to ophthalmopathy tested prospective prediction of ophthalmopathy. The 95 to 100 discovery patients were randomly divided into training and test sets at a 7:3 ratio. The study also compared thyroid tissue and blood T-cell repertoires from roughly six Graves' hyperthyroidism patients. Following sampling, methimazole starting at 30 mg daily was given to hyperthyroidism patients, and high-dose intravenous methylprednisolone was given to ophthalmopathy patients. The paper describes TCR Vbeta CDR3 sequencing of around 130 peripheral blood samples, made up of about 41 ophthalmopathy patients, 70 to 80 hyperthyroidism patients and 17 progressor patients. Broader findings and caveats from the paper: Most expanded thyroid clonotypes (frequency above 0.001) were also detected in blood, suggesting blood repertoires may reflect thyroid immune responses. In cross-validation, a model built on a 13 V-J signature told ophthalmopathy apart from stable hyperthyroidism with under 90% sensitivity and approximately 84% specificity, and in testing the same model reached 80%/75%. No statistical method was used to set the sample size in advance, and investigators knew the group allocation. In validation, progression to ophthalmopathy was predicted by the model with 70.59% sensitivity and roughly 76% specificity, a median of about 6.4 months before onset.

A patient counted as having stable Graves' hyperthyroidism if no progression to ophthalmopathy occurred over 18 months of follow-up. Hyperthyroidism patients were aged 18 to 65 years and newly diagnosed, with disease duration of less than 2 months. Patients with uncontrolled infections, other autoimmune diseases, pregnancy or lactation were excluded. Diagnoses relied on clinical symptoms, serum thyroxine and TRAb, thyroid ultrasound and orbital computed tomography. PBMCs were isolated from 7.5 to 10 ml of fresh peripheral blood by Ficoll-Paque density gradient centrifugation. Trizol reagent was used to extract total RNA, and RNA quality was then checked on an Agilent 2100 Bioanalyzer. Amplification of TCR beta CDR3 regions was carried out from RNA transcripts. A first-round RT-PCR of the TCR CDR3 used the HTBI primer set with the Qiagen OneStep RT-PCR kit. The libraries were constructed in a second round of multiplex PCR and then size-selected and purified. Libraries were sequenced paired-end with 100 bp reads on an Illumina HiSeq2000. The study's processing was this. Raw data were processed with SOAPnuke, discarding reads with adapters, uncalled bases, mean Phred below 15, or no exact constant-primer or identifier match. COPE v1.2.5 was used to merge the high-quality paired reads, and each unique nucleotide sequence was defined as a clonotype. Clonotypes were aligned to IMGT TRBV, TRBD and TRBJ reference segments using MiTCR v1.1. The analysis was restricted to V-J combinations with a frequency above 0.0001, which together covered 99% to 99.2% of the repertoires. The TCS score was defined as the ratio of F50 (clonal expansion) to E x V (chaos), calculated using BLOSUM62-based TCRdist between CDR3 peptides within each V-J. Welch's t-statistics and random forest reduced roughly 530 V-J features to some 14, which were used in a naive Bayes classifier (R e1071). The raw public data were reprocessed by TCRdb itself: fastp quality trimming at Q25, MiXCR clonotype calling, in-frame beta chains only. Each entry merges the rows of one CDR3 protein and shows their most common DNA and genes. The V and J calls and clone size are TCRdb's, not the authors'. In all, the sample holds roughly 630,000 distinct CDR3 sequences, and 15% to 18% of those were seen once. Under 8% of the sample goes to the ten largest clones.

Details on this clonotype: Its antigen is still unknown. No qualities accompany the bases; no much larger clone lies one base away.

The TCR sequence derives from a woman in her thirties with Graves' hyperthyroidism. Material: blood.

The DNA sequence is given as TGTGCCAGCAGCCGAGGACTAGCGGGGGATACGCAGTATTTT. Its coded protein is CASSRGLAGDTQYF. The V gene is TRBV4-2 and the J gene is TRBJ2-3, with 12 junctional bases fitting TRBD2. The germline V gene yields LGHNA for CDR1 and YNFKEQ for CDR2. There are 14 amino acids in the CDR3, from cysteine to phenylalanine inclusive. The only DNA kept is the CDR3, 42 bases in frame from the first base. Trimming leaves V shorter by 4 bases and J shorter by 6 bases, with the junction holding 2 bases beyond the gene matches.